The rows below give T cell receptor beta chains drawn from one sample of a study of shared clonotypes between healthy human individuals. Repertoires were generated with immunoSEQ multiplex PCR, while TCRdb's copy carries only in-frame clones and drops some. Of about 2.4 million clones in the sample, approximately 90% were seen once. Sequencing input: naive CD4+ T cells sorted from blood. Every receptor here comes from a man younger than 30 in good health. Each CDR3 is given with its conserved first and last residue. D genes are given only for firm matches. Size is omitted from some rows. Given values are once, few, many or a class for expanded clones.

v_call: TRBV7-7
j_call: TRBJ2-5
clone_size: .
d_call: .
cdr3_aa: CASSPDGAKETQYF
cdr3_nt: TGTGCTAGCAGCCCAGACGGGGCGAAGGAGACCCAGTACTTC

v_call: TRBV2
j_call: TRBJ2-1
clone_size: .
d_call: .
cdr3_aa: CASSRGARSEQFF
cdr3_nt: TGTGCCAGCAGTAGGGGGGCGCGTAGTGAGCAGTTCTTC

v_call: TRBV5-1
j_call: TRBJ2-7
clone_size: .
d_call: TRBD2
cdr3_aa: CASTSGTSDSYEQYF
cdr3_nt: TGCGCCAGCACCTCCGGGACTAGCGACTCCTACGAGCAGTACTTC

v_call: TRBV5-8
j_call: TRBJ2-7
clone_size: few
d_call: TRBD1
cdr3_aa: CASSLRQGGEQYF
cdr3_nt: TGTGCCAGCAGCTTGAGACAGGGTGGGGAGCAGTACTTC

v_call: TRBV5-6
j_call: TRBJ2-7
clone_size: once
d_call: TRBD2
cdr3_aa: CASSLMAGGLYEQYF
cdr3_nt: TGTGCCAGCAGCTTAATGGCGGGAGGGCTTTACGAGCAGTACTTC

v_call: TRBV12-5
j_call: TRBJ2-2
clone_size: .
d_call: TRBD1
cdr3_aa: CASGSQGAGTGELFF
cdr3_nt: TGTGCTAGTGGTTCACAGGGGGCGGGCACCGGGGAGCTGTTTTTT

v_call: TRBV28
j_call: TRBJ1-2
clone_size: .
d_call: TRBD1
cdr3_aa: CASTPDRVNGYTF
cdr3_nt: TGTGCCAGCACCCCCGACAGGGTGAATGGCTACACCTTC

v_call: TRBV4-1
j_call: TRBJ1-4
clone_size: .
d_call: .
cdr3_aa: CASSLRSTEKLFF
cdr3_nt: TGCGCCAGCAGCCTGAGGTCAACTGAAAAACTGTTTTTT

v_call: TRBV7-9
j_call: TRBJ2-3
clone_size: .
d_call: TRBD1
cdr3_aa: CASSLQGATDTQYF
cdr3_nt: TGTGCCAGCAGCTTACAGGGGGCAACAGATACGCAGTATTTT

v_call: TRBV7-9
j_call: TRBJ1-6
clone_size: .
d_call: TRBD1
cdr3_aa: CASSLMDRDNSPLHF
cdr3_nt: TGTGCCAGCAGCTTAATGGACAGGGATAATTCACCCCTCCACTTT

v_call: TRBV28
j_call: TRBJ1-5
clone_size: .
d_call: .
cdr3_aa: CASSESRGANQPQHF
cdr3_nt: TGTGCCAGCAGTGAAAGTAGGGGGGCCAATCAGCCCCAGCATTTT

v_call: TRBV14
j_call: TRBJ1-4
clone_size: .
d_call: .
cdr3_aa: CASSRAEEKLFF
cdr3_nt: TGTGCCAGCAGCCGGGCCGAAGAAAAACTGTTTTTT

v_call: TRBV30
j_call: TRBJ2-7
clone_size: .
d_call: .
cdr3_aa: CAWSGRGGLYEQYF
cdr3_nt: TGTGCCTGGAGTGGGAGGGGAGGTTTGTACGAGCAGTACTTC

v_call: TRBV27
j_call: TRBJ2-7
clone_size: .
d_call: .
cdr3_aa: CASSFLERRYEQYF
cdr3_nt: TGTGCCAGCAGTTTTTTGGAGCGGCGCTACGAGCAGTACTTC

v_call: TRBV10-1
j_call: TRBJ2-3
clone_size: .
d_call: TRBD2
cdr3_aa: CASSSGGPTDTQYF
cdr3_nt: TGCGCCAGCTCTAGCGGGGGGCCCACAGATACGCAGTATTTT

v_call: TRBV7-2
j_call: TRBJ1-6
clone_size: .
d_call: TRBD1
cdr3_aa: CASSLDRTGNNSPLHF
cdr3_nt: TGTGCCAGCAGCTTAGACAGGACAGGGAATAATTCACCCCTCCACTTT

v_call: TRBV12-5
j_call: TRBJ2-3
clone_size: .
d_call: TRBD1
cdr3_aa: CASGLDRGTQYF
cdr3_nt: TGTGCTAGTGGTTTGGACAGGGGGACGCAGTATTTT

v_call: TRBV6-1
j_call: TRBJ2-7
clone_size: .
d_call: TRBD1
cdr3_aa: CASSDGTGVLEQYF
cdr3_nt: TGTGCCAGCAGTGATGGGACAGGGGTCCTCGAGCAGTACTTC

v_call: TRBV9
j_call: TRBJ2-2
clone_size: .
d_call: TRBD2
cdr3_aa: CASSVEIAGALNTGELFF
cdr3_nt: TGTGCCAGCAGCGTAGAGATAGCGGGGGCCCTGAACACCGGGGAGCTGTTTTTT

v_call: TRBV6-4
j_call: TRBJ2-7
clone_size: .
d_call: TRBD2
cdr3_aa: CASSYSTTSASSYEQYF
cdr3_nt: TGTGCCAGCAGTTACTCGACCACTAGCGCTAGCTCCTACGAGCAGTACTTC

v_call: TRBV19
j_call: TRBJ1-1
clone_size: .
d_call: TRBD1
cdr3_aa: CASNYRGGSNTEAFF
cdr3_nt: TGTGCCAGTAACTACAGGGGAGGATCGAACACTGAAGCTTTCTTT

v_call: TRBV23-1
j_call: TRBJ1-2
clone_size: .
d_call: .
cdr3_aa: CASSQRTKNYGYTF
cdr3_nt: TGCGCCAGCAGTCAAAGGACAAAGAACTATGGCTACACCTTC

v_call: TRBV19
j_call: TRBJ2-3
clone_size: .
d_call: TRBD2
cdr3_aa: CASRAGEGDTQYF
cdr3_nt: TGTGCCAGTAGGGCGGGGGAGGGAGATACGCAGTATTTT

v_call: TRBV7-3
j_call: TRBJ1-6
clone_size: .
d_call: .
cdr3_aa: CASSIDPGDNSPLHF
cdr3_nt: TGTGCCAGCAGCATCGACCCAGGGGATAATTCACCCCTCCACTTT

v_call: TRBV11-2
j_call: TRBJ2-5
clone_size: .
d_call: .
cdr3_aa: CASSLDGLVGETQYF
cdr3_nt: TGTGCCAGCAGCTTAGATGGTCTGGTCGGAGAGACCCAGTACTTC

v_call: TRBV29-1
j_call: TRBJ1-1
clone_size: once
d_call: TRBD1
cdr3_aa: CSVGRGSTGAFF
cdr3_nt: TGCAGCGTGGGCAGGGGGAGCACTGGAGCTTTCTTT

v_call: TRBV10-3
j_call: TRBJ1-2
clone_size: .
d_call: .
cdr3_aa: CAIRRDSRFYGYTF
cdr3_nt: TGTGCCATTCGCCGGGACTCACGATTCTATGGCTACACCTTC

v_call: TRBV5-4
j_call: TRBJ1-2
clone_size: .
d_call: TRBD1
cdr3_aa: CASNSPGTGGYTF
cdr3_nt: TGTGCCAGCAACTCCCCGGGGACAGGGGGCTACACCTTC

v_call: TRBV7-2
j_call: TRBJ2-7
clone_size: .
d_call: .
cdr3_aa: CASSLAGSGGYEQYF
cdr3_nt: TGTGCCAGCAGCTTAGCGGGCTCCGGTGGCTACGAGCAGTACTTC

v_call: TRBV6-1
j_call: TRBJ2-2
clone_size: .
d_call: .
cdr3_aa: CASSGGQGKRVFF
cdr3_nt: TGTGCCAGCAGTGGGGGGCAGGGAAAGAGGGTGTTTTTT

v_call: TRBV10-1
j_call: TRBJ2-7
clone_size: .
d_call: TRBD1
cdr3_aa: CASSGGQGTTYEQYF
cdr3_nt: TGCGCCAGCAGTGGTGGACAGGGTACGACCTACGAGCAGTACTTC

v_call: TRBV27
j_call: TRBJ2-2
clone_size: .
d_call: TRBD2
cdr3_aa: CASSSETSGRRVGRELFF
cdr3_nt: TGTGCCAGCAGTTCCGAAACTAGCGGGAGAAGGGTTGGGAGAGAGCTGTTTTTT

v_call: TRBV7-3
j_call: TRBJ2-3
clone_size: .
d_call: .
cdr3_aa: CASSLRGATDTQYF
cdr3_nt: TGTGCCAGCAGCTTACGGGGGGCTACAGATACGCAGTATTTT

v_call: TRBV19
j_call: TRBJ2-1
clone_size: .
d_call: .
cdr3_aa: CASSIGVMNNEQFF
cdr3_nt: TGTGCCAGTAGTATAGGTGTTATGAACAATGAGCAGTTCTTC

v_call: TRBV13
j_call: TRBJ2-7
clone_size: .
d_call: .
cdr3_aa: CASSLGGSSYEQYF
cdr3_nt: TGTGCCAGCAGCCTAGGGGGGAGCTCCTACGAGCAGTACTTC

v_call: TRBV7-9
j_call: TRBJ2-1
clone_size: .
d_call: TRBD1
cdr3_aa: CASRQTDIGQGARNEQFF
cdr3_nt: TGTGCCAGCAGGCAGACCGATATCGGACAGGGGGCCAGAAATGAGCAGTTCTTC

v_call: TRBV9
j_call: TRBJ1-6
clone_size: once
d_call: .
cdr3_aa: CASSAGHRLSNNSPLHF
cdr3_nt: TGTGCCAGCAGCGCCGGACACCGACTAAGTAATAATTCACCCCTCCACTTT

v_call: TRBV27
j_call: TRBJ1-4
clone_size: once
d_call: TRBD1
cdr3_aa: CASSTYRGREKLFF
cdr3_nt: TGTGCCAGCAGTACTTACAGGGGACGGGAAAAACTGTTTTTT

v_call: TRBV19
j_call: TRBJ2-7
clone_size: .
d_call: .
cdr3_aa: CASSGQLGGRQYF
cdr3_nt: TGTGCCAGTAGCGGCCAATTAGGAGGGAGGCAGTACTTC

v_call: TRBV18
j_call: TRBJ1-4
clone_size: .
d_call: TRBD1
cdr3_aa: CASSPLATGEKLFF
cdr3_nt: TGTGCCAGCTCACCACTCGCGACAGGGGAAAAACTGTTTTTT

v_call: TRBV28
j_call: TRBJ1-5
clone_size: .
d_call: .
cdr3_aa: CASSGGFIGVRANQPQHF
cdr3_nt: TGTGCCAGCAGTGGCGGGTTTATAGGGGTTCGGGCTAATCAGCCCCAGCATTTT

v_call: TRBV19
j_call: TRBJ1-1
clone_size: .
d_call: TRBD1
cdr3_aa: CASSMGQGTRMNTEAFF
cdr3_nt: TGTGCCAGTAGTATGGGACAGGGGACGAGGATGAACACTGAAGCTTTCTTT

v_call: TRBV30
j_call: TRBJ1-2
clone_size: .
d_call: TRBD1
cdr3_aa: CAWSVQGSGNYGYTF
cdr3_nt: TGTGCCTGGAGTGTACAGGGGTCGGGTAACTATGGCTACACCTTC

v_call: TRBV5-1
j_call: TRBJ2-7
clone_size: .
d_call: .
cdr3_aa: CASSLNIDSYEQYF
cdr3_nt: TGCGCCAGCAGCTTGAATATAGACAGCTACGAGCAGTACTTC

v_call: TRBV11-2
j_call: TRBJ1-5
clone_size: .
d_call: .
cdr3_aa: CASSLGAGRIHQPQHF
cdr3_nt: TGTGCCAGCAGCTTAGGGGCGGGGCGCATCCATCAGCCCCAGCATTTT

v_call: TRBV5-1
j_call: TRBJ1-6
clone_size: .
d_call: .
cdr3_aa: CASSPVGVVGSPLHF
cdr3_nt: TGCGCCAGCAGCCCGGTGGGGGTCGTAGGATCACCCCTCCACTTT

v_call: TRBV19
j_call: TRBJ2-3
clone_size: .
d_call: .
cdr3_aa: CASSGFKQGSTDTQYF
cdr3_nt: TGTGCCAGTAGCGGTTTCAAACAGGGAAGCACAGATACGCAGTATTTT

v_call: TRBV30
j_call: TRBJ2-7
clone_size: .
d_call: .
cdr3_aa: CASSGISYEQYF
cdr3_nt: TGTGCCTCTAGTGGTATTTCCTACGAGCAGTACTTC

v_call: TRBV5-1
j_call: TRBJ1-5
clone_size: .
d_call: .
cdr3_aa: CASSLAGSAGQPQHF
cdr3_nt: TGCGCCAGCAGCTTGGCGGGGTCTGCGGGTCAGCCCCAGCATTTT

v_call: TRBV7-2
j_call: TRBJ2-3
clone_size: .
d_call: .
cdr3_aa: CASCNPPDTQYF
cdr3_nt: TGTGCCAGCTGCAATCCCCCAGATACGCAGTATTTT

v_call: TRBV30
j_call: TRBJ1-5
clone_size: .
d_call: .
cdr3_aa: CAWSVGVGYKWGLNGNQPQHF
cdr3_nt: TGTGCCTGGAGTGTTGGTGTTGGATATAAGTGGGGGCTTAACGGCAATCAGCCCCAGCATTTT

v_call: TRBV6-5
j_call: TRBJ2-2
clone_size: .
d_call: .
cdr3_aa: CASRPGPHPWELFF
cdr3_nt: TGTGCCAGCAGGCCCGGGCCCCACCCTTGGGAGCTGTTTTTT

v_call: TRBV6-5
j_call: TRBJ2-1
clone_size: .
d_call: TRBD2
cdr3_aa: CASSPSSGSFNEQFF
cdr3_nt: TGTGCCAGCAGCCCGTCTAGCGGGAGTTTCAATGAGCAGTTCTTC

v_call: TRBV7-2
j_call: TRBJ2-5
clone_size: .
d_call: TRBD2
cdr3_aa: CASSLVGGASRETQYF
cdr3_nt: TGTGCCAGCAGCTTAGTGGGAGGGGCTAGTAGAGAGACCCAGTACTTC